The table lists the clone carrying this T cell receptor beta chain with a few counts. Its antigen is currently unknown. This record belongs to a study of response to subunit inactivated influenza vaccine. Per germline, CDR1 KGHDR and CDR2 SFDVKD. V shed 6 bases and J shed 6 bases, with 11 bases lying between them. The CDR3 runs 12 residues. Study-level points and caveats: It was suggested by the authors that few new T cells are recruited by each seasonal influenza vaccination.

One entry per CDR3 protein results from TCRdb running MiXCR on the RT-PCR reads. This sample has about 800,000 distinct CDR3 sequences, with around 20% found just once. The rearrangement links TRBV24-1 to TRBJ2-7, with no clear D. The specimen comprised PBMCs from blood, sampled 5 days after vaccination. The receptor comes from a man in his forties or fifties who received an inactivated influenza vaccine. For the CDR3, the DNA is TGTGCCACCAGTCAAGACAAGGCCGAGCAGTACTTC. Translation gives CATSQDKAEQYF.